These T cell receptor beta chains were read from a single sample in a study of blood T cell repertoires in COVID-19. Using immunoSEQ multiplex PCR, the repertoire was profiled, and TCRdb retains in-frame clones only, with some absent. This table holds 150,000 to 200,000 clones, 75% to 85% found once. Sequencing was carried out using PBMCs or T cells enriched from blood (not recorded which). These receptors were obtained from a woman between 50 and 59 years old with acute COVID-19. CDR3s include the opening cysteine and the closing phenylalanine or tryptophan. Fields, in order: clone size, J gene, D gene, V gene, CDR3 DNA, CDR3 protein. The D gene is left open where the match is weak. A row's size may be missing; if present it is once, few, many or a size class.

>.|TRBJ1-5|.|TRBV27
TGTGCCAGCAGCAGACGGGGTAGCAATCAGCCCCAGCATTTT
CASSRRGSNQPQHF
>many|TRBJ1-1|TRBD1|TRBV20-1
TGCAGTGCTAGTTCCCCGACAGGGGGCACTGAAGCTTTCTTT
CSASSPTGGTEAFF
>few|TRBJ1-1|TRBD1|TRBV5-4
TGTGCCAGCAGCTTGAACGACCGCCCGGGACAGGCTTTCTTT
CASSLNDRPGQAFF
>once|TRBJ1-1|.|TRBV5-5
TGTGCCAGCAGCTTGGCCGGTCAGGGGACCACTGAAGCTTTCTTT
CASSLAGQGTTEAFF
>.|TRBJ1-4|TRBD1|TRBV5-1
TGCGCCAGCAGCTTGAGGACAGGGGATGAAAAACTGTTTTTT
CASSLRTGDEKLFF
>.|TRBJ1-2|.|TRBV7-2
TGTGCCAGCAGCCCAGGGTTCACCGGCTACACCTTC
CASSPGFTGYTF
>few|TRBJ1-2|TRBD1|TRBV4-2
TGTGCCAGCAGCCACACGCCGGGACAGGGGAGTGATGGCTACACCTTC
CASSHTPGQGSDGYTF
>.|TRBJ2-3|.|TRBV5-5
TGTGCCAGCAGCTTGACGGCAGGGGCTACAGATACGCAGTATTTT
CASSLTAGATDTQYF
>once|TRBJ1-5|.|TRBV6-5
TGTGCCAGCACAGCGGCAACCGGGAGGACTCAGCCCCAGCATTTT
CASTAATGRTQPQHF
>.|TRBJ1-1|.|TRBV19
TGTGCCAGTAGTATAGTTGGGAGCATGAACACTGAAGCTTTCTTT
CASSIVGSMNTEAFF
>.|TRBJ1-1|.|TRBV2
TGTGCCAGCAAGACACAGGGATACACTGAAGCTTTCTTT
CASKTQGYTEAFF
>.|TRBJ1-1|.|TRBV28
TGTGCCAGCAGTTTATGGACAAAAATCAGCTCTGAAGCTTTCTTT
CASSLWTKISSEAFF
>.|TRBJ1-2|TRBD1|TRBV19
TGTGCCAGTACCCAGGGGGGATGGGACTATGGCTACACCTTC
CASTQGGWDYGYTF
>few|TRBJ1-2|TRBD1|TRBV7-9
TGTGCCAGCAGCTCGGGACAGTGGAGGTATGGCTACACCTTC
CASSSGQWRYGYTF
>.|TRBJ2-2|TRBD1|TRBV6-2/TRBV6-3
TGTGCCAGCAGTTACGGAAACTCAGGGGGTGCCGGGGAGCTGTTTTTT
CASSYGNSGGAGELFF
>.|TRBJ2-5|TRBD1|TRBV5-1
TGCGCCAGCAGCAAGCAACAGGGGGCGGGGGAGACCCAGTACTTC
CASSKQQGAGETQYF
>few|TRBJ2-5|TRBD2|TRBV9
TGTGCCAGCAGCAGAGCGGGGGTGCAAGAGACCCAGTACTTC
CASSRAGVQETQYF